This T cell receptor beta chain was recorded in a study of blood T cell repertoires in COVID-19. For the study at large: PBMCs, B-cell-depleted T cells, or T cells were the source of the cDNA or gDNA that made up the material.

This CDR3 comprises 12 residues. Per germline, CDR1 SGHTA and CDR2 FQGNSA. Trimming left V 1 base short and J 9 bases short, with 10 bases between. Profiling relied on immunoSEQ multiplex PCR, and the TCRdb table lists in-frame clones only, not all of them. The data contain about 84,000 clones, around 82% of them singletons. This sequence originates from a man aged 80 or over with active or convalescent COVID-19. The chain uses TRBV7-2 and TRBJ2-7, with D perhaps TRBD1 (5 bases). The sample consisted of peripheral blood. The CDR3 DNA reads TGTGCCAGCAGCTTAGGAGTAGGGGCGCAGTACTTC. Protein product: CASSLGVGAQYF.